The next 18 T cell receptor beta chains were all read from a single sample in a study of blood T cell repertoires in COVID-19. Sequencing was performed with immunoSEQ multiplex PCR; in TCRdb, only in-frame clones are kept and a portion is missing. Of roughly 39,000 clones listed, roughly 85% are singletons. The specimen was peripheral blood. These receptors all come from a human donor in a cohort sampled during active COVID-19.

The chain is built from TRBV20-1 and TRBJ2-7; D is possibly TRBD2 (6 bases). Trimming cost V 3 bases and J 3 bases, with 15 bases left between them. Per the germline V gene, CDR1 is DFQATT and CDR2 is SNEGSKA (reference sequence). CDR3 length equals 14 residues. The CDR3 sequence: CSASFTWGGYEQYF. In DNA form, the CDR3 reads TGCAGTGCTAGTTTTACCTGGGGAGGCTACGAGCAGTACTTC.

The sample holds a few counts of this clone. The chain uses TRBV19 and TRBJ1-1, with D tentatively TRBD1 (5 bases). Trimming cost V 5 bases and J 6 bases, with 13 bases left between them. Germline CDR1 reads LNHDA; CDR2 reads SQIVND (reference sequence). The CDR3 spans 13 residues. The CDR3 is CASSARGGPEAFF. Written as DNA, the CDR3 is TGTGCCAGTAGTGCCCGCGGGGGTCCTGAAGCTTTCTTT. The entire variable domain, with the rest obtained from reference TRBV19 and TRBJ1-1, is as follows: DGGITQSPKYLFRKEGQNVTLSCEQNLNHDAMYWYRQDPGQGLRLIYYSQIVNDFQKGDIAEGYSVSREKKESFPLTVTSAQKNPTAFYLCASSARGGPEAFFGQGTRLTVV.

The rearrangement uses TRBV7-2 and TRBJ2-5, with D maybe TRBD1 (6 bases). Germline V gene sequence: CDR1 SGHTA, CDR2 FQGNSA. V lost 5 bases and J lost 5, with 15 bases in between. This CDR3 comprises 14 residues. CDR3 in DNA: TGTGCCAGCAGCCTGAACCCCCAGGGGGAGACCCAGTACTTC. It specifies CASSLNPQGETQYF.

The CDR3 region is CASSRTSGTDTQYF. CDR3 DNA: TGTGCCAGCTCACGAACCTCCGGTACAGATACGCAGTATTTT. This sequence joins TRBV18 and TRBJ2-3, with D unresolved. CDR1 and CDR2 (germline): KGHSH, LQKENI. CDR3 length equals 14 residues. Trimming left V 4 bases short and J 3 bases short, with 11 bases between. The complete variable domain, with remaining parts taken from reference TRBV18 and TRBJ2-3, reads NAGVMQNPRHLVRRRGQEARLRCSPMKGHSHVYWYRQLPEEGLKFMVYLQKENIIDESGMPKERFSAEFPKEGPSILRIQQVVRGDSAAYFCASSRTSGTDTQYFGPGTRLTVL.

The gene calls are TRBV15 and TRBJ1-1, with D unclear. This CDR3 has 14 residues. Trimming cost V 1 base and J 3 bases, with 9 bases left between them. Germline values: CDR1 LNHNV, CDR2 YYDKDF (reference sequence). CDR3 DNA sequence: TGTGCCACCAGCAGAGCGGGAGCGGACACTGAAGCTTTCTTT. As protein: CATSRAGADTEAFF.

CDR3 sequence (DNA): TGTGCCAGCAGACGGGACTTAACAGATACGCAGTATTTT. Translating gives CASRRDLTDTQYF. This rearrangement joins TRBV7-9 to TRBJ2-3; TRBD2 is a possible D gene (6 bases). This CDR3 region has 13 residues. Looked up from germline, CDR1 is SEHNR and CDR2 is FQNEAQ (reference sequence). Trimming left V 6 bases short and J 3 bases short, with 10 bases between.

This sequence joins TRBV7-9 and TRBJ1-4, with TRBD1 matching over 11 bases. The CDR3 is 16 amino acids. The ends lost 4 bases at V and 7 bases at J; junction bases unmatched: 8. The germline V gene has CDR1 SEHNR and CDR2 FQNEAQ (reference sequence). CDR3 nucleotide sequence: TGTGCCAGCAGCTCCCTTTCCGGGACAGGGGGTGAAAAACTGTTTTTT. Translated: CASSSLSGTGGEKLFF.

The chain has TRBV5-1 and TRBJ2-7; tentatively, D is TRBD1 (5 bases). Germline V lookup: CDR1 SGHRS, CDR2 YFSETQ. The CDR3 runs 14 residues. V was clipped by 4 bases and J by 5 bases, with 16 bases between them. The CDR3 DNA is TGCGCCAGCAGCGTTGGGCAGGGTACAGACGAGCAGTACTTC. Translation: CASSVGQGTDEQYF.

Only a few counts were recorded for this clone. The chain uses TRBV9 and TRBJ2-3, with 10 bases lining up with TRBD1. CDR3 length equals 17 residues. V shed 3 bases, J shed 4 bases, and the junction held 11 bases outside the gene matches. Germline CDR1 reads SGDLS; CDR2 reads YYNGEE. The CDR3 reads CASSDTGGQGRPDTQYF. The CDR3 DNA is TGTGCCAGCAGCGACACTGGGGGACAGGGGCGACCAGATACGCAGTATTTT.

This rearrangement joins TRBV30 to TRBJ2-2, with a weak D call TRBD2 (5 bases). The CDR3 consists of 14 residues. The V gene's germline CDR1 is GTSNPN and CDR2 SVGIG (reference sequence). Deletions cut 0 bases from V and 6 bases from J, with 11 bases between. CDR3 bases: TGTGCCTGGAGTGTACGAGGGCCCCCCGGGGAGCTGTTTTTT. This gives the protein CAWSVRGPPGELFF.

V usage is TRBV5-1 and J usage is TRBJ2-1, with a possible D match to TRBD2 (6 bases). This CDR3 is 15 amino acids long. V lost 2 bases, J lost 9 bases, and 18 bases lay in between. From germline, CDR1 is SGHRS and CDR2 YFSETQ. CDR3 sequence: CASSFRSGRAVEQFF. CDR3 bases: TGCGCCAGCAGCTTCCGTAGCGGTCGGGCGGTTGAGCAGTTCTTC.

The J gene is TRBJ2-3, the V gene TRBV5-1; tentative D call: TRBD1 (6 bases). Germline values: CDR1 SGHRS, CDR2 YFSETQ. The V end lost 3 bases, the J end lost 1 base, and 12 bases lay between the germline ends. The CDR3 covers 15 residues. As DNA, the CDR3 is TGCGCCAGCAGCTATATCTCAGGGGGCACAGATACGCAGTATTTT. Protein product: CASSYISGGTDTQYF.

This chain joins TRBV5-1 and TRBJ2-3; D is perhaps TRBD2 (6 bases). The CDR3 sequence is 16 residues long. V was pared by 4 bases and J by 2 bases, with 17 bases between. From germline, CDR1 is SGHRS and CDR2 YFSETQ. In DNA, the CDR3 is TGCGCCAGCAGCCTAGCCTCCGGGAGCTTCACAGATACGCAGTATTTT. This translates into CASSLASGSFTDTQYF. The full variable domain, in which reference TRBV5-1 and TRBJ2-3 provide the parts outside the CDR3, is KAGVTQTPRYLIKTRGQQVTLSCSPISGHRSVSWYQQTPGQGLQFLFEYFSETQRNKGNFPGRFSGRQFSNSRSEMNVSTLELGDSALYLCASSLASGSFTDTQYFGPGTRLTVL.

This chain uses TRBV9 with TRBJ2-2, with TRBD1 matching over 8 bases. V dropped 2 bases and J dropped 2; count of bases not matched to a gene: 11. This CDR3 has 18 amino acids. The germline CDR1 and CDR2 sequences are SGDLS and YYNGEE. This chain's CDR3 is CASSVGQGAVLNTGELFF. The CDR3 DNA reads TGTGCCAGCAGCGTCGGACAGGGCGCCGTCCTTAACACCGGGGAGCTGTTTTTT. The full variable domain, its missing parts supplied by reference TRBV9 and TRBJ2-2, is DSGVTQTPKHLITATGQRVTLRCSPRSGDLSVYWYQQSLDQGLQFLIQYYNGEERAKGNILERFSAQQFPDLHSELNLSSLELGDSALYFCASSVGQGAVLNTGELFFGEGSRLTVL.

The J gene is TRBJ2-5, the V gene TRBV5-4, with 7 positions matching TRBD2. Germline CDR1 and CDR2: SGHNT and YYREEE (reference sequence). The CDR3 has 15 amino acids. V shed 4 bases and J 1 base; nucleotides not matched to a gene: 7. In DNA, the CDR3 is TGTGCCAGCAGCCAGGACCCGGGGGGCCAAGAGACCCAGTACTTC. As protein: CASSQDPGGQETQYF.

The chain links TRBV6-1 to TRBJ1-2, with D perhaps TRBD1 (5 bases). CDR3 length equals 14 residues. Germline-derived CDR1 and CDR2 are MNHNS and SASEGT. Trimming cost V 1 base and J 4 bases, with 10 bases left between them. CDR3 sequence reads: CASSEDRGGYGYTF. CDR3 DNA sequence: TGTGCCAGCAGTGAAGATAGGGGCGGCTATGGCTACACCTTC.

This rearrangement joins TRBV6-5 to TRBJ1-2; no clear D gene. Looked up from germline, CDR1 is MNHEY and CDR2 is SVGAGI. The V end lost 6 bases, the J end lost 5 bases, and 13 bases lay between the germline ends. The CDR3 spans 13 residues. Here the CDR3 DNA reads TGTGCCAGCAGGGACGGACTTACTTATGGCTACACCTTC. It translates to CASRDGLTYGYTF.

The chain uses TRBV6-5 and TRBJ2-7; possibly TRBD1 for D (6 bases). Germline V gives CDR1 MNHEY, CDR2 SVGAGI. The V end lost 6 bases, the J end lost 3 bases, and 12 bases lay between the germline ends. This CDR3 has 13 amino acids. CDR3 sequence (DNA): TGTGCCAGCAGCCAGGGACAATACTACGAGCAGTACTTC. Translated, it gives CASSQGQYYEQYF.